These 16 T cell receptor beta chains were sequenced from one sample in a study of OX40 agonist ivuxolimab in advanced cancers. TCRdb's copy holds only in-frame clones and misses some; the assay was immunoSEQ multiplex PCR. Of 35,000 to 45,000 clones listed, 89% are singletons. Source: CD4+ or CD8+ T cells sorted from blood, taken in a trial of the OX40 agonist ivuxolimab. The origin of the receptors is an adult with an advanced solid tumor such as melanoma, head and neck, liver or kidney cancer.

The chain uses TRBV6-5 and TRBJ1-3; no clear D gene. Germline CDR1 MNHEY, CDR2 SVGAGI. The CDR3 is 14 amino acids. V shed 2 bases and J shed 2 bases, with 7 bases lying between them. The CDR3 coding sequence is TGTGCCAGCAGTTACAGGGAAACTGGAAACACCATATATTTT. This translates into CASSYRETGNTIYF.

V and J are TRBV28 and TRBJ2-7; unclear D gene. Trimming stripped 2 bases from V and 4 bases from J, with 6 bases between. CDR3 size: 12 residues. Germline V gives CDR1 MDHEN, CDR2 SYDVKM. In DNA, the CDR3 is TGTGCCAGCAGTTTAAAGTCATACGAGCAGTACTTC. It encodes CASSLKSYEQYF.

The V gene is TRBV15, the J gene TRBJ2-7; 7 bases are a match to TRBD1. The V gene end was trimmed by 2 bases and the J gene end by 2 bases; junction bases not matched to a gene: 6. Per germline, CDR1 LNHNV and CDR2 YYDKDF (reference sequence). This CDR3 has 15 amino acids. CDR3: CATSRFDRATYEQYF. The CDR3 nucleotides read TGTGCCACCAGCAGATTCGACAGGGCTACCTACGAGCAGTACTTC.

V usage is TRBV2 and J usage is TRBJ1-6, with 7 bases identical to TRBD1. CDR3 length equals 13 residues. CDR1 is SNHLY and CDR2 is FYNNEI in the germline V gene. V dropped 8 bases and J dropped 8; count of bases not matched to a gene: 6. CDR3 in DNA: TGTGCCAGCCTCGGGACAGAACATTCACCCCTCCACTTT. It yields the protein CASLGTEHSPLHF.

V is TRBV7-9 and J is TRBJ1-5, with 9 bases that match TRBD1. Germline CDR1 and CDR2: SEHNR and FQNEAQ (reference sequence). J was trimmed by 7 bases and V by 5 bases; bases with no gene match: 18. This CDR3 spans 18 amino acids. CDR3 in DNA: TGTGCCAGCAGCCCAGGGGTAAATCTGGGACAGGGCGGGCAGCCCCAGCATTTT. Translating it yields CASSPGVNLGQGGQPQHF.

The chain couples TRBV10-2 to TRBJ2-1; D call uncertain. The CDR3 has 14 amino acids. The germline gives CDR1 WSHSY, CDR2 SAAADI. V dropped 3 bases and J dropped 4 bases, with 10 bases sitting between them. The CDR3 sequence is CASSDGSQYNEQFF. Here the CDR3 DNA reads TGCGCCAGCAGTGACGGCTCACAATACAATGAGCAGTTCTTC.

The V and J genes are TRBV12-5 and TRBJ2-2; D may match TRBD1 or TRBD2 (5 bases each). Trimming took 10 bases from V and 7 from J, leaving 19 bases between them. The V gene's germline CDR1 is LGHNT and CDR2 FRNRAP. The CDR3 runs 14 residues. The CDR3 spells CATGSPTRGGELFF. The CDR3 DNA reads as TGTGCTACCGGGTCCCCAACGAGGGGCGGGGAGCTGTTTTTT.

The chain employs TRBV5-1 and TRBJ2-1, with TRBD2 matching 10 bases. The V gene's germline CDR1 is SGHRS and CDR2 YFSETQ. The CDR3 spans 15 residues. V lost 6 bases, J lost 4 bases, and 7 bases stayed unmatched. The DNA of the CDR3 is TGCGCCAGCACCACCGCAGCGGGGGGGTACAATGAGCAGTTCTTC. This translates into CASTTAAGGYNEQFF.

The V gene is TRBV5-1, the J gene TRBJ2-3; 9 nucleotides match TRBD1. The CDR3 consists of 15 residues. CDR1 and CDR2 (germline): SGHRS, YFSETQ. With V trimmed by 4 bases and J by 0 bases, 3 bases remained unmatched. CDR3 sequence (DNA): TGCGCCAGCAGCCTGGGACAGGGTAGCACAGATACGCAGTATTTT. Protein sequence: CASSLGQGSTDTQYF. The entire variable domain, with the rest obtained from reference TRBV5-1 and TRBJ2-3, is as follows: KAGVTQTPRYLIKTRGQQVTLSCSPISGHRSVSWYQQTPGQGLQFLFEYFSETQRNKGNFPGRFSGRQFSNSRSEMNVSTLELGDSALYLCASSLGQGSTDTQYFGPGTRLTVL.

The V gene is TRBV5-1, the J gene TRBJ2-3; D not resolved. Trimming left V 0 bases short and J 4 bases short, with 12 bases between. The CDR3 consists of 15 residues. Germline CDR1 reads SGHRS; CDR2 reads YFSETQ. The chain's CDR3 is CASSLDGQAADTQYF. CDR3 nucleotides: TGCGCCAGCAGCTTGGATGGGCAGGCGGCAGATACGCAGTATTTT.

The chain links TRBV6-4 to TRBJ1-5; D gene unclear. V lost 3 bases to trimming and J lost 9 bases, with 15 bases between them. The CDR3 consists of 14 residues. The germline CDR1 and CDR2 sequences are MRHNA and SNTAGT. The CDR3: CASSESGFGWPQHF. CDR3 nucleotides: TGTGCCAGCAGTGAATCCGGGTTCGGTTGGCCCCAGCATTTT.

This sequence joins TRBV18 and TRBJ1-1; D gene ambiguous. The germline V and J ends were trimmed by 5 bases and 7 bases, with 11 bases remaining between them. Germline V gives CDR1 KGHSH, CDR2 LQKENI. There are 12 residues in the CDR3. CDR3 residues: CASSGGPLEAFF. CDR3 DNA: TGTGCCAGCTCAGGCGGCCCGCTTGAAGCTTTCTTT. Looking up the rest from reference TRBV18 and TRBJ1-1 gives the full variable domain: NAGVMQNPRHLVRRRGQEARLRCSPMKGHSHVYWYRQLPEEGLKFMVYLQKENIIDESGMPKERFSAEFPKEGPSILRIQQVVRGDSAAYFCASSGGPLEAFFGQGTRLTVV.

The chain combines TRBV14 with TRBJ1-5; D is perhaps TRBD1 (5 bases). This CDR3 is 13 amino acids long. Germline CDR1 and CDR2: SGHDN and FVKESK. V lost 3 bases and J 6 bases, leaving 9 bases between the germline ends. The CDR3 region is CASSQGGSQPQHF. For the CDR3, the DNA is TGTGCCAGCAGCCAGGGGGGGTCTCAGCCCCAGCATTTT.

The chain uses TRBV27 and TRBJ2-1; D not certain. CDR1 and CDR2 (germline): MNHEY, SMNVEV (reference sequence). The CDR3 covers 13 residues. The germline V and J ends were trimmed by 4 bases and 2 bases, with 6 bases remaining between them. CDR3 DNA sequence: TGTGCCAGCAGTTCTCGAACCTACAATGAGCAGTTCTTC. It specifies CASSSRTYNEQFF.

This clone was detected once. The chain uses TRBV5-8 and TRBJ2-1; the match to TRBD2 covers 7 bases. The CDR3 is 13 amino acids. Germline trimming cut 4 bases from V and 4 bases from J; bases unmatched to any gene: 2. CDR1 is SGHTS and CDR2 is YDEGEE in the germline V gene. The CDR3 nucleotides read TGTGCCAGCAGCCCCGGGAGGTACAATGAGCAGTTCTTC. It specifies CASSPGRYNEQFF. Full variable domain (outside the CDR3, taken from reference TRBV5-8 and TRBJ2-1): EAGVTQSPTHLIKTRGQQATLRCSPISGHTSVYWYQQALGLGLQFLLWYDEGEERNRGNFPPRFSGRQFPNYSSELNVNALELEDSALYLCASSPGRYNEQFFGPGTRLTVL.

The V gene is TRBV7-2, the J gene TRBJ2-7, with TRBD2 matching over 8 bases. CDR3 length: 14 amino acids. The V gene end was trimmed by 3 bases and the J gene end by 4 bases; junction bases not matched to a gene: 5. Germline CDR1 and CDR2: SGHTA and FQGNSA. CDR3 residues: CASSFSGASYEQYF. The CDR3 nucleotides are TGTGCCAGCAGCTTTAGCGGGGCAAGTTACGAGCAGTACTTC.